In its sample, the clone carrying this T cell receptor beta chain is medium-sized. This sample stems from a study of early T cells in non-severe SARS-CoV-2 infection. TCRdb itself ran the 5' RACE reads through MiXCR, one entry per CDR3 protein. The sample gives approximately 9,900 distinct CDR3 sequences, about 4.8% of which show up once; approximately 9.7% is in the top ten. Germline CDR1 reads DFQATT; CDR2 reads SNEGSKA (reference sequence). Between the trimmed V and J ends, which lost 0 bases and 6 bases, there was a span of 8 bases. The CDR3 is made up of 13 amino acids. This rearrangement joins TRBV20-1 to TRBJ2-2; D not certain. The sequenced material came from whole blood. The clonotype comes from an adult who was a healthcare worker with PCR-confirmed SARS-CoV-2 infection or an uninfected control (not recorded which). The DNA of the CDR3 is TGCAGTGCTAGAGATCTGCTTTCCGGGGAGCTGTTTTTT. Its translation is CSARDLLSGELFF.